This T cell receptor beta chain was retrieved from a study of OX40 agonist ivuxolimab in advanced cancers. Looking at the study overall: The patients' treatment was ivuxolimab, an agonistic anti-OX40 (CD134) antibody. The study gave patients intravenous ivuxolimab at 0.01 to 10 mg/kg every 2 weeks. The study's findings and limits: On average, a greater number of expanded clones characterised CD8+ T cells relative to CD4+.

V was clipped by 7 bases and J by 6 bases; unmatched bases: 7. This CDR3 spans 13 amino acids. CDR1 and CDR2 from the germline V gene are LNHDA and SQIVND (reference sequence). Libraries were prepared by immunoSEQ multiplex PCR; TCRdb keeps only in-frame clonotypes and omits some of them. The sample consists of 70,000 or so clones, roughly 80% of them appearing once. On this clone itself: Its specificity is unknown.

Sampling of blood occurred at baseline, cycle 4 day 1, and cycle 7 day 1. The sample consisted of CD4+ or CD8+ T cells sorted from blood, taken in a trial of the OX40 agonist ivuxolimab. The V call is TRBV19, the J call TRBJ1-2, with 8 bases aligning to TRBD1. The TCR originated in an adult with an advanced solid tumor such as melanoma, head and neck, liver or kidney cancer. The CDR3 nucleotides read TGTGCCAGTATCGACAGGGGTAGGGATGGCTACACCTTC. This codes for CASIDRGRDGYTF. The full variable domain, rest sourced from reference TRBV19 and TRBJ1-2, is DGGITQSPKYLFRKEGQNVTLSCEQNLNHDAMYWYRQDPGQGLRLIYYSQIVNDFQKGDIAEGYSVSREKKESFPLTVTSAQKNPTAFYLCASIDRGRDGYTFGSGTRLTVV.